The clone carrying this T cell receptor (beta chain) was counted a few times. The antigen is not known. The source of the sample is a study of beta chain features in type 1 diabetes. Isolated RNA was reverse transcribed in full, so expressed TCRB transcripts were sequenced. Using immunoSEQ multiplex PCR, the repertoire was profiled, and TCRdb retains in-frame clones only, with some absent. The sample holds 350,000 to 450,000 clones, over 9.5% seen once. Trimming left V 8 bases short and J 1 base short, with 15 bases between. Germline V gene lookup returns CDR1 PRHDT and CDR2 FYEKMQ (reference sequence). The CDR3 spans 14 residues. General study findings and limits: Over-representation of high TCR-expressing cells was a possible consequence of cDNA sequencing. TCRB CDR3s from Type 1 diabetes patients were moderately but significantly shorter in all four CD4+ subsets.

Sequencing was done on a sample of naive CD4+ T cells from blood. The chain is built from TRBV13 and TRBJ2-7; D may be TRBD2 (5 bases). The receptor was derived from a woman younger than 35 with type 1 diabetes. CDR3 DNA sequence: TGTGCCAGCCGCCGCGGGCTAGCTTCCTACGAGCAGTACTTC. Translating gives CASRRGLASYEQYF.